This entry is about one T cell receptor beta chain. The data stem from a study of blood T cell repertoires in COVID-19. Germline lookup yields CDR1 MDHEN and CDR2 SYDVKM. The CDR3 is made up of 12 amino acids. Trimming removed 9 bases at V and 4 bases at J, with 12 bases between. Original handling: Counts of nucleated cells, estimated from reference gene primer amplification, were obtained. Clones were read by immunoSEQ multiplex PCR, and TCRdb kept only the in-frame ones, dropping some. V and J calls and clone size are given by that table; D and trimming were obtained from the DNA. This table holds over 200,000 clones, roughly 87% found once.

The chain combines TRBV28 with TRBJ1-2; D ambiguous. This receptor was taken from a man aged 35 to 55 with active or convalescent COVID-19. The sample was peripheral blood. Here the CDR3 reads CASLSNTYGYTF. CDR3 nucleotide sequence: TGTGCCAGTCTCAGTAACACCTATGGCTACACCTTC.